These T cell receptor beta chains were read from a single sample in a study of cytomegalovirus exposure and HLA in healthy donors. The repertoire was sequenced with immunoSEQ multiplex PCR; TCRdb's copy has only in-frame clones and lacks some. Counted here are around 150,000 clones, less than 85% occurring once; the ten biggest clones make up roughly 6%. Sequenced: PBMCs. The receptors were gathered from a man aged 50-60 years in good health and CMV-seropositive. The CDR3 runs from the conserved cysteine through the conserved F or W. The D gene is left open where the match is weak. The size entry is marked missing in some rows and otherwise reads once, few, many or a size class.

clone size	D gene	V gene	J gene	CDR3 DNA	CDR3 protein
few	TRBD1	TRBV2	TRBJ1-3	TGTGCCAGCAATGCCCCCGGGACAGGGATCTCTGGAAACACCATATATTTT	CASNAPGTGISGNTIYF
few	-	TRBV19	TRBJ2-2	TGTGCCAGTAGTAGATACGGGTCAGCGAACACCGGGGAGCTGTTTTTT	CASSRYGSANTGELFF
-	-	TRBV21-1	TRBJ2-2	TGTGCCAGCAGCAAAAAAGGGACAGACACCGGGGAGCTGTTTTTT	CASSKKGTDTGELFF
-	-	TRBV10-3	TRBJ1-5	TGTGCCATCAGTGAGTTCGGGGATCAGCCCCAGCATTTT	CAISEFGDQPQHF
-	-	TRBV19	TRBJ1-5	TGTGCCAGTAGTATGATCAGGGGCTCCAATCAGCCCCAGCATTTT	CASSMIRGSNQPQHF
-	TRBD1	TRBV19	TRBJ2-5	TGTGCCAGGCCGGGACAGGGTGGAGAGACCCAGTACTTC	CARPGQGGETQYF
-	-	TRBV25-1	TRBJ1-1	TGTGCCAGCAGACTAGAATGGGGAACAAAAGCTTTCTTT	CASRLEWGTKAFF
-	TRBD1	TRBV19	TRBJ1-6	TGTGCCAGTAGTATGTTCCGGACAGGGGATAATTCACCCCTCCACTTT	CASSMFRTGDNSPLHF
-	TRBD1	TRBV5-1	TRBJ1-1	TGCGCCAGCAGCGGGATGGACAGGGGAGACACTGAAGCTTTCTTT	CASSGMDRGDTEAFF
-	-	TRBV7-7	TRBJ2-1	TGTGCTAGCAGCCCCGGGGGATACAATGAGCAGTTCTTC	CASSPGGYNEQFF
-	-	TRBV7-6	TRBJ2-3	TGTGCCAGCAGCACCTTAGCGGAGAGACTCACAGATACGCAGTATTTT	CASSTLAERLTDTQYF
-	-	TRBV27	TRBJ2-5	TGTGCCAGCAGAGACTCTGTTGGTCGGGATGGGGAGACCCAGTACTTC	CASRDSVGRDGETQYF
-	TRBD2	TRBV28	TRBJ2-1	TGTGCCAGCAGGGGGTTTAGCGGGATCTCCTACAATGAGCAGTTCTTC	CASRGFSGISYNEQFF
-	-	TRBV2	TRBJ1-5	TGTGCCAGCAACGCAGAAAGCAATCAGCCCCAGCATTTT	CASNAESNQPQHF
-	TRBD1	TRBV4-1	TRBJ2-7	TGCGCCAGCAGCCCACAAGGGACAGGAGGCTACGAGCAGTACTTC	CASSPQGTGGYEQYF
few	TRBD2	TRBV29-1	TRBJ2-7	TGCAGCGTTGACCCTAGCGGGAGTGGGGAGCAGTACTTC	CSVDPSGSGEQYF
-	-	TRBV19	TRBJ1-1	TGTGCCAGTAGCATGGGCCGGGAGCCTGAAGCTTTCTTT	CASSMGREPEAFF
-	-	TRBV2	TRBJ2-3	TGTGCCAGCAGACAGGGACATCTCACAGATACGCAGTATTTT	CASRQGHLTDTQYF
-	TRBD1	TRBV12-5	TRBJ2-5	TGTGCTAGTGGTTTGGGGACAGGGGCCCCAGAAGAGACCCAGTACTTC	CASGLGTGAPEETQYF
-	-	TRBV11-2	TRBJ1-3	TGTGCCAGCAGCGCAATGGGGGCAATTGGAAACACCATATATTTT	CASSAMGAIGNTIYF
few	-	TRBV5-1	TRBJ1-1	TGCGCCAGCAGCCCATACAGCTCCGGCGGGGCTTTCTTT	CASSPYSSGGAFF
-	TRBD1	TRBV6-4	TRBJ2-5	TGTGCCAGCAGCCCTACAGGGGGCGAGACCCAGTACTTC	CASSPTGGETQYF
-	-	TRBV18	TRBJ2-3	TGTGCCAGCTCACCCCTTGGAGGTAGCGTGGATACGCAGTATTTT	CASSPLGGSVDTQYF
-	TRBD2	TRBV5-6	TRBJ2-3	TGTGCCAGCAGCATCGGGACTACTACTAGCACAGATACGCAGTATTTT	CASSIGTTTSTDTQYF
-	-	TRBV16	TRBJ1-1	TGTGCCAGCAGCCAATCGATTCGTGGGAGCGCAGGCCGCACTGAAGCTTTCTTT	CASSQSIRGSAGRTEAFF
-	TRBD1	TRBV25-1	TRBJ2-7	TGTGCCAGCAGCGAGGACAGGGGCCTTGCCGAGCAGTACTTC	CASSEDRGLAEQYF
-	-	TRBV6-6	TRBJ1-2	TGTGCCAGCAGTCCAGCGGTGGGGGCCTCGCACTATGGCTACACCTTC	CASSPAVGASHYGYTF
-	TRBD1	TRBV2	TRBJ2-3	TGTGCCATCGGAAGGGACAGGTCCACAGATACGCAGTATTTT	CAIGRDRSTDTQYF
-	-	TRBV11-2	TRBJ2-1	TGTGCCAGCAGCTTTAGCGGAAGCTCCTACAATGAGCAGTTCTTC	CASSFSGSSYNEQFF
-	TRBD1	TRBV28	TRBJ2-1	TGTGCCAGCAGTCCTCTTGGGACAGGGGGCGATGAGCAGTTCTTC	CASSPLGTGGDEQFF
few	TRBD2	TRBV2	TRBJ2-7	TGTGCCAGCAGTACCTTGTTCGGGACTAGCGGCTGGTGG	CASSTLFGTSGWW
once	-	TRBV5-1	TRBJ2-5	TGCGCCAGCAGCCTAGAAGAGACCCAGTACTTC	CASSLEETQYF
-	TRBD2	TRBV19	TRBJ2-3	TGTGCCAGTAGTATGGTAGCGGGAGTCACAGATACGCAGTATTTT	CASSMVAGVTDTQYF
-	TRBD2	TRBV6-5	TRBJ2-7	TGTGCCAGCAGTTACGCAGGACTAGCGGGGTACGAGCAGTACTTC	CASSYAGLAGYEQYF
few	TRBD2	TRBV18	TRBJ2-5	TGTGCCAGCTCACCATCTAGCGGGGCTCAAGAGACCCAGTACTTC	CASSPSSGAQETQYF
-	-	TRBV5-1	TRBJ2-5	TGCGCCAGCAGCTTGGGACAGAAAGAGACCCAGTACTTC	CASSLGQKETQYF
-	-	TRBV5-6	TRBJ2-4	TGTGCCAGCAGCTTGGGGGGTCGGGGCATTCAGTACTTC	CASSLGGRGIQYF
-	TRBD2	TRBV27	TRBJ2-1	TGTGCCACCAGGACTAGCGGGAGTTCCCTCTACAATGAGCAGTTCTTC	CATRTSGSSLYNEQFF
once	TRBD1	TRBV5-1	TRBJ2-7	TGCGCCAGCAGTCCGGGCAGGGGGCTCGGGGAGCAGTACTTC	CASSPGRGLGEQYF
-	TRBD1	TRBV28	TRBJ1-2	TGTGCCAGCAGTTTGAGTGACAGGGACCATAACTATGGCTACACCTTC	CASSLSDRDHNYGYTF
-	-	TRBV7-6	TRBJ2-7	TGTGCCAGCACCCTTTACGAGCAGTACTTC	CASTLYEQYF
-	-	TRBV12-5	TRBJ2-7	TGTGCTAGTGGTTTGGCAGATCGATTCACCTACGAGCAGTACTTC	CASGLADRFTYEQYF
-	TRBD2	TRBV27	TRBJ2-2	TGTGCCAGCAGTTTTGCGGCGGGAGGGCCAGGCGGGGAGCTGTTTTTT	CASSFAAGGPGGELFF
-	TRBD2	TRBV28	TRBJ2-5	TGTGCCAGCAGTGCCCTACGGACTAGCCAGAAGACCCAGTACTTC	CASSALRTSQKTQYF
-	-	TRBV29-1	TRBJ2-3	TGCAGCGTACCCCTTACGACCTCGAGCGGCACAGATACGCAGTATTTT	CSVPLTTSSGTDTQYF
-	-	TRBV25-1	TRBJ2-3	TGTGCCAGCAGTGAATCTAACACAGATACGCAGTATTTT	CASSESNTDTQYF
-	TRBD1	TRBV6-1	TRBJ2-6	TGTGCCAGCAGGAAACAGGGGACTGGGGCCAACGTCCTGACTTTC	CASRKQGTGANVLTF
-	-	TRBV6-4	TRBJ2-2	TGTGCCAGCAGCCCCGGGACTGCGAACACCGGGGAGCTGTTTTTT	CASSPGTANTGELFF
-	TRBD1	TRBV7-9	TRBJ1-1	TGTGCCAGCAGCCAAGGACAGGGCGCTGAAGCTTTCTTT	CASSQGQGAEAFF
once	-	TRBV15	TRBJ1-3	TGTGCCACCAGCCTGCCCCGGGGACAAAGTACAGACACCATATATTTT	CATSLPRGQSTDTIYF
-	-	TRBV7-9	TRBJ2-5	TGTGCCAGCAGGACAGACAGTTTGTACCAAGAGACCCAGTACTTC	CASRTDSLYQETQYF
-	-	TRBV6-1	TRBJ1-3	TGTGCCAGCAGAACATCTGGAAACACCATATATTTT	CASRTSGNTIYF
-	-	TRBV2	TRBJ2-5	TGTGCCAGCGGCGACTCGGAGGGAGAGACCCAGTACTTC	CASGDSEGETQYF